One sample yielded the 8 T cell receptor beta chains listed below, sequenced in a study of response to subunit inactivated influenza vaccine. One entry per CDR3 protein, called by TCRdb with MiXCR from the RT-PCR reads. This table has hundreds of thousands of distinct CDR3 sequences, roughly 8.2% appearing once. This sample comprised PBMCs from blood, obtained about 24 months after vaccination. These receptors originate from a man in his fifties or sixties who received an inactivated influenza vaccine.

This clonotype has at least ten counts. V is TRBV7-2 and J is TRBJ2-5; 10 bases line up with TRBD2. Germline lookup yields CDR1 SGHTA and CDR2 FQGNSA. The CDR3 has 16 residues. V was clipped by 4 bases and J by 1 base; unmatched bases: 6. CDR3 in DNA: TGTGCCAGCAGCTCAGCGGGGGGGCTCCTCCAAGAGACCCAGTACTTC. Its protein product is CASSSAGGLLQETQYF. The full variable domain, its missing parts supplied by reference TRBV7-2 and TRBJ2-5, is GAGVSQSPSNKVTEKGKDVELRCDPISGHTALYWYRQSLGQGLEFLIYFQGNSAPDKSGLPSDRFSAERTGGSVSTLTIQRTQQEDSAVYLCASSSAGGLLQETQYFGPGTRLLVL.

This rearrangement joins TRBV12-3 or TRBV12-4 to TRBJ2-7, with D tentatively TRBD2 (5 bases). Trimming pared 5 bases from V and 3 bases from J, leaving 11 bases between. This CDR3 region has 13 residues. The CDR3, as DNA: TGTGCCAGCAGTCCCACTAGGCACTACGAGCAGTACTTC. Protein sequence: CASSPTRHYEQYF.

This clonotype has just a few counts. This chain uses TRBV2 with TRBJ2-3; no clear D gene. Germline assignment: CDR1 SNHLY and CDR2 FYNNEI. V lost 4 bases and J lost 1, with 12 bases in between. The CDR3 has 15 residues. The CDR3 spells CASSVRNPGTDTQYF. Here the CDR3 DNA reads TGTGCCAGCAGTGTCCGTAACCCGGGCACAGATACGCAGTATTTT.

This clonotype was observed at least ten times. This rearrangement joins TRBV5-1 to TRBJ2-7; 13 bases fit TRBD2. Germline CDR1 and CDR2: SGHRS and YFSETQ. V dropped 0 bases and J dropped 1; count of bases not matched to a gene: 1. CDR3 length: 16 residues. The CDR3 nucleotides are TGCGCCAGCAGCTTGGGGACTAGCGGGAGTTCCTACGAGCAGTACTTC. Protein: CASSLGTSGSSYEQYF.

The table lists this clonotype with many counts. V usage is TRBV29-1 and J usage is TRBJ2-1; D perhaps matches TRBD2 (5 bases). Germline V gene lookup returns CDR1 SQVTM and CDR2 ANQGSEA. The CDR3 contains 14 residues. Trimming took 7 bases from V and 4 from J, leaving 17 bases between them. The CDR3 DNA follows: TGCAGCGCCGATCACGGGTGGGAGTACAATGAGCAGTTCTTC. It translates to CSADHGWEYNEQFF.

The table lists this clonotype with a few counts. The rearrangement uses TRBV6-1 and TRBJ1-6; D not certain. V dropped 0 bases and J dropped 9 bases, with 21 bases sitting between them. There are 18 residues in the CDR3. Per germline, CDR1 MNHNS and CDR2 SASEGT. The DNA for the CDR3 is TGTGCCAGCAGTGAAGCCTCATACTTTCAAGGAGCGGGTTCACCCCTCCACTTT. Translating it yields CASSEASYFQGAGSPLHF.

This chain uses TRBV4-3 with TRBJ1-2, with D unclear. In germline, CDR1 is LGHNA, CDR2 YSLEER. This CDR3 is built from 17 residues. V was cut by 1 base and J by 4 bases, with 19 bases left in between. This CDR3 is CASSQGVHLPAGYGYTF. DNA for the CDR3: TGCGCCAGCAGCCAAGGGGTACATCTCCCTGCGGGCTATGGCTACACCTTC.

The chain links TRBV6-5 to TRBJ2-5, with 10 bases fitting TRBD2. The CDR3 has 16 amino acids. V shed 2 bases and J 5 bases; nucleotides not matched to a gene: 8. Germline V gene lookup returns CDR1 MNHEY and CDR2 SVGAGI. Here the CDR3 DNA reads TGTGCCAGCAGTTACAGTCTAGCGGGAGTGAAGGAGACCCAGTACTTC. Translating gives CASSYSLAGVKETQYF.